This TCR beta chain comes out of a study of T cell changes during pregnancy in multiple sclerosis. This clone was seen just once. Generated by immunoSEQ multiplex PCR, the TCRdb table keeps only in-frame clones and is missing some. The table has 70,000 to 95,000 clones, over 85% seen once; the top ten hold 4.3%. Germline V gene lookup returns CDR1 GTSNPN and CDR2 SVGIG (reference sequence). V was pared by 6 bases and J by 6 bases, with 5 bases between. The CDR3 loop spans 10 amino acids. Material: peripheral blood, obtained in the first trimester of pregnancy. The TCR sequence derives from a female donor with multiple sclerosis, enrolled in a pregnancy study. V usage is TRBV30 and J usage is TRBJ1-4, with D uncertain. The CDR3 DNA follows: TGTGCCTGCGTCCATGAAAAACTGTTTTTT. It translates to CACVHEKLFF.